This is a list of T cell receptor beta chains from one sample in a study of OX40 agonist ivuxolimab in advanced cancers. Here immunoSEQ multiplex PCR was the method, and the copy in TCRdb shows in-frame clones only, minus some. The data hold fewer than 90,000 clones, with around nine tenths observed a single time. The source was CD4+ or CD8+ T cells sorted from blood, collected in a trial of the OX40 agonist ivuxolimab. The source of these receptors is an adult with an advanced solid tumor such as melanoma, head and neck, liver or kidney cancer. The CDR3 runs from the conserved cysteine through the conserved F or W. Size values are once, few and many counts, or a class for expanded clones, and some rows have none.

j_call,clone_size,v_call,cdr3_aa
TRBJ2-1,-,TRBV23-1,CASILVGESRSYNEQFF
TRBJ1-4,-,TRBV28,CASITPGGTNEKLFF
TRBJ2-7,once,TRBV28,CASRLYRVDEQYF
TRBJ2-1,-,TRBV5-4,CASSQGPHNEQFF
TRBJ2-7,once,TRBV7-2,CASSLGGSKSYEQYF
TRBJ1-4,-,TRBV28,CASSLTNRVEKLFF
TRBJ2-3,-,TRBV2,CASSELVATDTQYF
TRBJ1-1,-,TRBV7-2,CASSLGTGMNTEAFF
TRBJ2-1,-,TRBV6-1,CASSGNLGLAGGYEQFF
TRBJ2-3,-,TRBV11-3,CASSLGGRTDTQYF
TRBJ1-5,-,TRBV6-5,CASRETGYGNQPQHF
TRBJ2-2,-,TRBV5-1,CASSFSTGDTGELFF
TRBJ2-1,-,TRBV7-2,CASSYGGSYNEQFF
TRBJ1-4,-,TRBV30,CAWRKGQGEKLFF
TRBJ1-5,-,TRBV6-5,CACRRGIGQPQHF
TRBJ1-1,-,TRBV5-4,CASSHRDRGTEAFF
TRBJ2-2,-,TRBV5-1,CASSLDGQGGTGELFF
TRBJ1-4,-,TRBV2,CASSERETNEKLFF
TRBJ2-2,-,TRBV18,CASSPRQLDTGELFF
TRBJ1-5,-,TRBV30,CAWSVQGGGGNQPQHF
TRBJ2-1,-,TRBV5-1,CASSPSNSHNEQFF
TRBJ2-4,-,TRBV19,CATRDKLAKNIQYF
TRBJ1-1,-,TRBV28,CASSYPVNTEAFF
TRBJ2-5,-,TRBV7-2,CASSPGQGGETQYF
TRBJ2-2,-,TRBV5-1,CASSTPGGDTGELFF
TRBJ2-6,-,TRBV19,CASSIGSGANVLTF
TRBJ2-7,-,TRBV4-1,CASSQGGRSSYEQYF
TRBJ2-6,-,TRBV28,CASSFRGAGANVLTF
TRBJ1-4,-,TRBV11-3,CASSPGTGGEKLFF
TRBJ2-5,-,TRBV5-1,CASRMTGTQETQYF
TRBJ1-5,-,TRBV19,CASSIGQGRFYSNQPQHF
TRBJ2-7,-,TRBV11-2,CASSLVVTYEQYF
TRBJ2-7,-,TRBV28,CASSLIAASYEQYF
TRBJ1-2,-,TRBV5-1,CASSLPGQMYGYTF
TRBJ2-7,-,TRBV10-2,CASGPSRGSGEQYF